The TCR beta chain described here comes from a study of CD8 T cells in ankylosing spondylitis. The germline gives CDR1 SGHRS, CDR2 YFSETQ. This CDR3 has 14 residues. Deletions cut 2 bases from V and 4 bases from J, with 12 bases between. This clonotype has at least ten counts. Its antigen remains unknown. The TCR beta libraries were generated through quantitative 5'-RACE incorporating molecular barcodes. Using its own MiXCR run on the 5' RACE reads, TCRdb lists one record per CDR3 protein. The table shows approximately 540,000 distinct CDR3 sequences, with approximately 11% occurring only once. Study-level findings and limits: Seemingly distinctive of ankylosing spondylitis blood was a TCR beta motif formed by eight highly homologous variants. Matched ankylosing spondylitis synovial fluid reportedly showed significant enrichment of disease-linked clones.

This TCR was recovered from a male donor with ankylosing spondylitis. Sequenced input: blood, either unsorted or a sorted T cell fraction (not recorded which). The chain combines TRBV5-1 with TRBJ2-5; no clear D gene. The CDR3, as DNA: TGCGCCAGCAGCTTCGAAGGGCCTAGAGAGACCCAGTACTTC. Its protein is CASSFEGPRETQYF.